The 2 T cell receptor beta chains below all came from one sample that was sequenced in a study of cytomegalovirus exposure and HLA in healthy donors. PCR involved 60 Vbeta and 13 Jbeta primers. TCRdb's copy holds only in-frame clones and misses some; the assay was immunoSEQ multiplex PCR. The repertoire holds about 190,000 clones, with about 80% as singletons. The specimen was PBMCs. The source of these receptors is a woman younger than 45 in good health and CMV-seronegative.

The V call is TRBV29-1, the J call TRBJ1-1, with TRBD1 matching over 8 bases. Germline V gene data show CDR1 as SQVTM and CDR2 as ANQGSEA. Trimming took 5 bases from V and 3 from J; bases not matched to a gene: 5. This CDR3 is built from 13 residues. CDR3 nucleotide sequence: TGCAGCGTTAAGCAGGGGGCTGACACTGAAGCTTTCTTT. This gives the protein CSVKQGADTEAFF.

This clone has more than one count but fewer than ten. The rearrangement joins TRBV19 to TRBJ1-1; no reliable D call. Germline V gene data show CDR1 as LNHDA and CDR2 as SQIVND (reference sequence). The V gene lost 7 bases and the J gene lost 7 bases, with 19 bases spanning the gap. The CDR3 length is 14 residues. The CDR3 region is CASTTFVGSGEAFF. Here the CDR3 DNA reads TGTGCCAGTACCACCTTCGTCGGAAGCGGTGAAGCTTTCTTT. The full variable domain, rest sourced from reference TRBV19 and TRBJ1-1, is DGGITQSPKYLFRKEGQNVTLSCEQNLNHDAMYWYRQDPGQGLRLIYYSQIVNDFQKGDIAEGYSVSREKKESFPLTVTSAQKNPTAFYLCASTTFVGSGEAFFGQGTRLTVV.